This T cell receptor (beta chain) is drawn from a study of blood T cell repertoires in COVID-19. Looking at the study overall: From the United States, Italy and Spain came samples of acute and convalescent COVID-19.

Sequencing was performed with immunoSEQ multiplex PCR; in TCRdb, only in-frame clones are kept and a portion is missing. The sample includes around 150,000 clones, 84% seen only once; the top ten take less than 20%. The receptor's source is a woman of 80 years or more with acute or convalescent COVID-19. The sequencing sample was made of peripheral blood.

The CDR3 reads CASSVGLGGNTEAFF. The CDR3 DNA is TGTGCCAGCAGCGTGGGATTAGGGGGGAACACTGAAGCTTTCTTT. The V gene is TRBV9, the J gene TRBJ1-1, with a weak D call TRBD1 (6 bases). The germline gives CDR1 SGDLS, CDR2 YYNGEE. The CDR3 is 15 amino acids. V lost 2 bases and J 1 base, leaving 12 bases between the germline ends.